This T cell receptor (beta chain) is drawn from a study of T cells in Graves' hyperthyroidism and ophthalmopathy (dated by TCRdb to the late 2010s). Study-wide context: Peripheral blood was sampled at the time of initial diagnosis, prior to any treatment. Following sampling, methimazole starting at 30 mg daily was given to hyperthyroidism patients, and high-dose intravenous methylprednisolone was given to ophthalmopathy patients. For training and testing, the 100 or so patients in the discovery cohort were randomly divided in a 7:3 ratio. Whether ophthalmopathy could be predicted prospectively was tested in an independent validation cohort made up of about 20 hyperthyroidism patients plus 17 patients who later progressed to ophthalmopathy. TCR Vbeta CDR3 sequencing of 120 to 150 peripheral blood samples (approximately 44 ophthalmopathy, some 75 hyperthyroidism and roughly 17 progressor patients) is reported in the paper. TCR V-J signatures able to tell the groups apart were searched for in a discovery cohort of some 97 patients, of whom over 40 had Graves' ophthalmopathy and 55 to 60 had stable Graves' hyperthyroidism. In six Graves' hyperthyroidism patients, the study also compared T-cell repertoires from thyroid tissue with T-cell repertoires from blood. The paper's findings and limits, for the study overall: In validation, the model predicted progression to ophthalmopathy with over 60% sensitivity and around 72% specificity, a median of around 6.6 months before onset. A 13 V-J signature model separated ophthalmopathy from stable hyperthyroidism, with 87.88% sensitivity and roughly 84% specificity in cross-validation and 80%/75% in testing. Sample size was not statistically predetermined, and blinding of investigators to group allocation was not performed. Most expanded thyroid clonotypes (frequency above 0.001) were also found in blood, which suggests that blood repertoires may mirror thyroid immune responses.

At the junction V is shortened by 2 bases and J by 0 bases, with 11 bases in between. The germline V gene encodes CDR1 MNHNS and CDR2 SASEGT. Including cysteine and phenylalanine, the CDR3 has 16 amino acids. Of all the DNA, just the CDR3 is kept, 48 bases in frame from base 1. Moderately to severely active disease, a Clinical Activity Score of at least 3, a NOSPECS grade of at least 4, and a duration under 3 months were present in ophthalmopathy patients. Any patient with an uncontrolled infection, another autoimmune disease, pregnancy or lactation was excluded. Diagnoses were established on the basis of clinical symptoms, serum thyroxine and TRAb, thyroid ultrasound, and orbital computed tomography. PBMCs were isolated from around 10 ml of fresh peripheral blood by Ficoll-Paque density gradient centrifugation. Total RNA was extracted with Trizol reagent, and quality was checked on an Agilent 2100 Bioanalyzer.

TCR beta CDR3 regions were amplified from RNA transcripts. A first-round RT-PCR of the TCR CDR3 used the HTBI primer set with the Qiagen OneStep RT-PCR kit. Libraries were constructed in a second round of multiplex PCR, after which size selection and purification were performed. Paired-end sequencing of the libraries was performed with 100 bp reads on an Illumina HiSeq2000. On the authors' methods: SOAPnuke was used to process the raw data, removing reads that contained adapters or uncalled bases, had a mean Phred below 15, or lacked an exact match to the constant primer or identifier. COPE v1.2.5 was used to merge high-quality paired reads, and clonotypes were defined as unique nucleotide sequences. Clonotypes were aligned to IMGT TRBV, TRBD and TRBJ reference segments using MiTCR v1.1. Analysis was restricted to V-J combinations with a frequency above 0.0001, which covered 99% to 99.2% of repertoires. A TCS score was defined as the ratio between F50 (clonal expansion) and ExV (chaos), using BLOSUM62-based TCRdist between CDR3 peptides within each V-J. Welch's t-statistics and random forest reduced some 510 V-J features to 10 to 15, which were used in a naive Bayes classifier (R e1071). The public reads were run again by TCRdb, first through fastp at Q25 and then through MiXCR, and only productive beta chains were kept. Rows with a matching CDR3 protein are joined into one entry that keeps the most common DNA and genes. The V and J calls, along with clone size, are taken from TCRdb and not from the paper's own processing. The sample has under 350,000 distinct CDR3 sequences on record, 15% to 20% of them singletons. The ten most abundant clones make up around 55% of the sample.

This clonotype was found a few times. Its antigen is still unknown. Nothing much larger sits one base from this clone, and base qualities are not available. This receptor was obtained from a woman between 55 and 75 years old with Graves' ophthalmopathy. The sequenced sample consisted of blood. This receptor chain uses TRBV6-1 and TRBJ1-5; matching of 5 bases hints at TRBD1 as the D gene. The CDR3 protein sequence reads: CASSERPGDSNQPQHF. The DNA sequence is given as TGTGCCAGCAGTGAACGACCGGGGGATAGCAATCAGCCCCAGCATTTT.